These T cell receptor beta chains were read from a single sample in a study of CD8+ T cells in alopecia areata. Method: immunoSEQ multiplex PCR; TCRdb's copy keeps in-frame clones and lacks some. Of 150,000 to 200,000 clones listed, roughly 60% are singletons. The sequences come from CD4+ T cells sorted from blood, collected at week 24, from a patient treated with tofacitinib. The receptors stem from a human donor with alopecia areata. Each CDR3 is given with its conserved first and last residue. Fields, in order: clone size, J gene, V gene, D gene, CDR3 protein, CDR3 DNA. D genes are given only for firm matches. Some rows have no size entry. The others give once, few or many, or a class for an expanded clone.

few TRBJ2-1 TRBV7-6 - CARGVHLEQFF TGTGCCAGGGGGGTCCACCTTGAGCAGTTCTTC
- TRBJ1-6 TRBV6-1 - CASSEQVLHF TGTGCCAGCAGTGAACAGGTTCTCCACTTT
- TRBJ1-1 TRBV7-3 - CASSYSPGTEAFF TGTGCCAGCAGCTATTCACCGGGCACTGAAGCTTTCTTT
- TRBJ1-1 TRBV15 TRBD1 CATSLGGGGNAFF TGTGCCACCAGCCTCGGGGGAGGGGGCAACGCTTTCTTT
- TRBJ2-5 TRBV5-1 TRBD1 CASSFSGTGDETQYF TGCGCCAGCAGCTTCTCCGGGACAGGGGATGAGACCCAGTACTTC
once TRBJ2-6 TRBV30 - CAWSVGLSGANVLTF TGTGCCTGGAGTGTCGGTTTATCTGGGGCCAACGTCCTGACTTTC
- TRBJ1-4 TRBV2 TRBD1 CAKGGQGVEKLFF TGTGCCAAGGGGGGACAGGGGGTCGAAAAACTGTTTTTT
- TRBJ1-1 TRBV29-1 - CSVERGGNTEAFF TGCAGCGTTGAAAGGGGGGGGAACACTGAAGCTTTCTTT
- TRBJ2-7 TRBV5-1 TRBD2 CASSLEGAGYSYEQYF TGCGCCAGCAGCTTGGAAGGAGCGGGGTATTCCTACGAGCAGTACTTC
- TRBJ1-6 TRBV7-3 TRBD1 CASSPGTGVSPLHF TGTGCCAGCAGCCCCGGGACAGGGGTTTCACCCCTCCACTTT
- TRBJ1-6 TRBV2 TRBD1 CASSGQGSSPLHF TGTGCCAGCAGCGGACAGGGGTCTTCACCCCTCCACTTT
- TRBJ2-3 TRBV10-3 TRBD1 CAISGDSPNTDTQYF TGTGCCATCAGTGGGGACAGCCCAAACACAGATACGCAGTATTTT
- TRBJ1-6 TRBV9 - CASSVSNSSPLHF TGTGCCAGCAGCGTCTCTAACAGTTCACCCCTCCACTTT
- TRBJ2-7 TRBV30 - CACKTVYEQYF TGTGCCTGTAAGACCGTTTACGAGCAGTACTTC
- TRBJ1-1 TRBV29-1 TRBD1 CSVATGGTEAFF TGCAGCGTTGCCACAGGGGGCACTGAAGCTTTCTTT
- TRBJ2-7 TRBV15 TRBD1 CATSRNRDRGEQYF TGTGCCACCAGCAGAAACCGGGACAGGGGAGAGCAGTACTTC
few TRBJ1-1 TRBV29-1 - CSVEDLKNMNTEAFF TGCAGCGTTGAAGATCTTAAGAACATGAACACTGAAGCTTTCTTT
- TRBJ1-2 TRBV29-1 - CSVEGKGYHGYTF TGCAGCGTTGAAGGGAAGGGATACCATGGCTACACCTTC
once TRBJ2-6 TRBV7-6 - CASSVGNSGANVLTF TGTGCCAGCAGCGTGGGGAACTCTGGGGCCAACGTCCTGACTTTC
- TRBJ2-3 TRBV6-4 - CASSYSPGDTQYF TGTGCCAGCAGTTACTCCCCAGGAGATACGCAGTATTTT
- TRBJ2-7 TRBV9 TRBD2 CASTGRTHLFDEQYF TGTGCCAGCACCGGGAGGACTCACCTCTTTGACGAGCAGTACTTC